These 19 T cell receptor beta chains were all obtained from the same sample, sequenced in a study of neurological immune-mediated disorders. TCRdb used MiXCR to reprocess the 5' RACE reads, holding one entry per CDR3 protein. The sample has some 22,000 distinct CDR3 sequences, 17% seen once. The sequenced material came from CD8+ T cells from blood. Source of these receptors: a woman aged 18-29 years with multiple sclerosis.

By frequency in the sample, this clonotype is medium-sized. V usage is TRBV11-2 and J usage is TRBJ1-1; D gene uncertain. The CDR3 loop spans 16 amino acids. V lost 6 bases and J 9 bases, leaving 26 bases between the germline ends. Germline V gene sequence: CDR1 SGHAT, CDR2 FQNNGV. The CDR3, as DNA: TGTGCCAGCAGTCCCTTTTCGGGAAGGCAGGCATCGAAAGCTTTCTTT. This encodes CASSPFSGRQASKAFF.

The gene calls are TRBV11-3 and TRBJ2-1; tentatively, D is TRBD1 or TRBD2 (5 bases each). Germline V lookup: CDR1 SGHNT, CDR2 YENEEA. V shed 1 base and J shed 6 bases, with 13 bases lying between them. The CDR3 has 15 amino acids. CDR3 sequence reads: CASSLGWDGVNEQFF. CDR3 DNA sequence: TGTGCCAGCAGCTTAGGTTGGGACGGGGTCAATGAGCAGTTCTTC. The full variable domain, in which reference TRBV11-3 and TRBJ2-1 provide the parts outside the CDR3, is EAGVVQSPRYKIIEKKQPVAFWCNPISGHNTLYWYLQNLGQGPELLIRYENEEAVDDSQLPKDRFSAERLKGVDSTLKIQPAELGDSAVYLCASSLGWDGVNEQFFGPGTRLTVL.

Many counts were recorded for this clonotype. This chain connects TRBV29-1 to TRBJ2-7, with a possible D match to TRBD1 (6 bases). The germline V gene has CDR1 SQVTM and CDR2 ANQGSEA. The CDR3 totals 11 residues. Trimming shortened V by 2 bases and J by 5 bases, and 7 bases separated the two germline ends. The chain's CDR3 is CSVEQGNEQYV. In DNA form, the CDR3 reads TGCAGCGTTGAACAGGGGAACGAGCAGTACGTC.

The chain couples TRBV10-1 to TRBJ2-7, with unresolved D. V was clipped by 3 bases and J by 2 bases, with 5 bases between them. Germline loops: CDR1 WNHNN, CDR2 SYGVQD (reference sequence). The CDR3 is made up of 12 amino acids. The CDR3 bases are TGCGCCAGCAGTGATGATCCCTACGAGCAGTACTTC. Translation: CASSDDPYEQYF.

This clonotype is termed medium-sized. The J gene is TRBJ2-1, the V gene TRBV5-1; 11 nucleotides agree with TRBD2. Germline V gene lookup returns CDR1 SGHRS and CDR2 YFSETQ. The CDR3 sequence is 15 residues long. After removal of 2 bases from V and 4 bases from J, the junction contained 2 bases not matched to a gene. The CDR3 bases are TGCGCCAGCAGCTTAGGACTAGCGGGTTACAATGAGCAGTTCTTC. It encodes CASSLGLAGYNEQFF. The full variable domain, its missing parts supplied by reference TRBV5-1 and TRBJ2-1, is KAGVTQTPRYLIKTRGQQVTLSCSPISGHRSVSWYQQTPGQGLQFLFEYFSETQRNKGNFPGRFSGRQFSNSRSEMNVSTLELGDSALYLCASSLGLAGYNEQFFGPGTRLTVL.

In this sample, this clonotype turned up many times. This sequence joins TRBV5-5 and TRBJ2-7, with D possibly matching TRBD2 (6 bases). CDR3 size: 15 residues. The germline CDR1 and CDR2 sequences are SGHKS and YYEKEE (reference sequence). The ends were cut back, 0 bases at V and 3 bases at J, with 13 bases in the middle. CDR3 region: CASSLAGGGNYEQYF. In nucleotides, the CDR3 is TGTGCCAGCAGCTTGGCCGGTGGGGGGAACTACGAGCAGTACTTC.

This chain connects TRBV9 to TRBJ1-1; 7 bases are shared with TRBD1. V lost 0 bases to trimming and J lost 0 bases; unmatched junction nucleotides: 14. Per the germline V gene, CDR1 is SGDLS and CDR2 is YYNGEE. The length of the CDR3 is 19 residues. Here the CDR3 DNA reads TGTGCCAGCAGCGTAGCTTCGGCGACAGGGAGGGAGATGAACACTGAAGCTTTCTTT. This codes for CASSVASATGREMNTEAFF.

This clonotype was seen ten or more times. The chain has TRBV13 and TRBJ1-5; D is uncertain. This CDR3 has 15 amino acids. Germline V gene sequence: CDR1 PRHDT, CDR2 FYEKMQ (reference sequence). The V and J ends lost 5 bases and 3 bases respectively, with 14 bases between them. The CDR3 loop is CASSQSSGYNQPQHF. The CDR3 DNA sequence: TGTGCCAGCAGCCAGTCCTCAGGATACAATCAGCCCCAGCATTTT.

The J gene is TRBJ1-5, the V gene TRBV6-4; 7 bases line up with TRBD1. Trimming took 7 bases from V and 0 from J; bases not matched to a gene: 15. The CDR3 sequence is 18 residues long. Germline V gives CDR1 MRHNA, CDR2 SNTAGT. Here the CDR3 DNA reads TGTGCCAGCAAGACGACAGGGACGGGATTTAGTAGCAATCAGCCCCAGCATTTT. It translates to CASKTTGTGFSSNQPQHF.

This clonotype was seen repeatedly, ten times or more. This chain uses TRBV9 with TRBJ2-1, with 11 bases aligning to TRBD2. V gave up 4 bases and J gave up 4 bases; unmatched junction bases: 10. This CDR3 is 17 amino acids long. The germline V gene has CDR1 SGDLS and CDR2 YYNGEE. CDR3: CASSLPLSGGGYNEQFF. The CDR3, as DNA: TGTGCCAGCAGCCTTCCACTTAGCGGGGGGGGGTACAATGAGCAGTTCTTC.

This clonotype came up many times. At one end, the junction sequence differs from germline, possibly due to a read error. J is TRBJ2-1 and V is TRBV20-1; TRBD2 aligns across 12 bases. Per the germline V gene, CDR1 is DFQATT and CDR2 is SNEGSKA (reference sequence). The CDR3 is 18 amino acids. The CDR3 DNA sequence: TGCAGTGCCAGAGGGGGACTAGCGGGTGTAAGCTCCTACAATGAGCAGTTCTTC. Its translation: CSARGGLAGVSSYNEQFF.

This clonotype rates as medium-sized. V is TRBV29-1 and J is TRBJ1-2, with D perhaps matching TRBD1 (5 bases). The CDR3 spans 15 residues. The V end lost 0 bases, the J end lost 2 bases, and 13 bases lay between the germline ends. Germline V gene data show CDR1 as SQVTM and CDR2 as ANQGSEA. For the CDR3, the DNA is TGCAGCGTTGAAGATCGGCGGGACCCAAACTATGGCTACACCTTC. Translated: CSVEDRRDPNYGYTF.

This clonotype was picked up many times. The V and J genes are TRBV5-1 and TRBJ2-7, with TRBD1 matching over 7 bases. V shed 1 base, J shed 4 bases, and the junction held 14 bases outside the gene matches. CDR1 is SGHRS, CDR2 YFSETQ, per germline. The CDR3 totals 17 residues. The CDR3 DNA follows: TGCGCCAGCAGCTTGCGGGTTAGGACAGGTCACCTTTACGAGCAGTACTTC. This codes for CASSLRVRTGHLYEQYF.

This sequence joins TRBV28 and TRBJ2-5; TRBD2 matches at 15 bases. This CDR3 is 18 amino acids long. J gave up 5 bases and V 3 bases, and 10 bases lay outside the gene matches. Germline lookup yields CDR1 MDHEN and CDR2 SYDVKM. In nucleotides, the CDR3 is TGTGCCAGCAGTTTTTTGTTCGGGACTAGCGGGGGGATTGAGACCCAGTACTTC. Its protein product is CASSFLFGTSGGIETQYF.

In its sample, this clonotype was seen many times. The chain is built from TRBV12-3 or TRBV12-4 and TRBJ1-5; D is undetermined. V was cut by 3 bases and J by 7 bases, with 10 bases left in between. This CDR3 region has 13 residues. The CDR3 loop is CASSFLDGQPQHF. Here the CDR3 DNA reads TGTGCCAGCAGTTTCCTGGACGGGCAGCCCCAGCATTTT.

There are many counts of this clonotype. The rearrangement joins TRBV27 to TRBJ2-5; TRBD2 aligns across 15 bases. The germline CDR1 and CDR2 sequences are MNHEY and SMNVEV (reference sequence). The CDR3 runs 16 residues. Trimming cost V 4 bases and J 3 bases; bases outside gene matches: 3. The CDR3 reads CASSSRTSGREETQYF. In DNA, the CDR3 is TGTGCCAGCAGTTCTAGGACTAGCGGGAGGGAAGAGACCCAGTACTTC.

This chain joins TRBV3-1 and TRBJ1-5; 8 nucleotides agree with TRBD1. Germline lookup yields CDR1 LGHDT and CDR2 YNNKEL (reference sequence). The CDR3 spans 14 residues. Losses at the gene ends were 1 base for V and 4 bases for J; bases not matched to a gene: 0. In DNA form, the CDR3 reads TGTGCCAGCAGCCAAGGGACAGGGAATCAGCCCCAGCATTTT. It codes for CASSQGTGNQPQHF.

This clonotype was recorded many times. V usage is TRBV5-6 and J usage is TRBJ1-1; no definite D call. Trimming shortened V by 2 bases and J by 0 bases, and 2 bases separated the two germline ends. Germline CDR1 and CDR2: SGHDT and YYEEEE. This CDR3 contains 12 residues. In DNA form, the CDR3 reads TGTGCCAGCAGCTTCCTGAACACTGAAGCTTTCTTT. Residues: CASSFLNTEAFF.

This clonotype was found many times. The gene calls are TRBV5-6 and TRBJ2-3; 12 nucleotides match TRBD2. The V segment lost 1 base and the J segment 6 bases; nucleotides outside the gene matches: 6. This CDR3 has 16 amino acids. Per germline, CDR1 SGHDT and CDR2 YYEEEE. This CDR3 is CASSLRLAGVRDTQYF. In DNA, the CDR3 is TGTGCCAGCAGCTTGCGACTAGCGGGAGTGCGCGATACGCAGTATTTT.